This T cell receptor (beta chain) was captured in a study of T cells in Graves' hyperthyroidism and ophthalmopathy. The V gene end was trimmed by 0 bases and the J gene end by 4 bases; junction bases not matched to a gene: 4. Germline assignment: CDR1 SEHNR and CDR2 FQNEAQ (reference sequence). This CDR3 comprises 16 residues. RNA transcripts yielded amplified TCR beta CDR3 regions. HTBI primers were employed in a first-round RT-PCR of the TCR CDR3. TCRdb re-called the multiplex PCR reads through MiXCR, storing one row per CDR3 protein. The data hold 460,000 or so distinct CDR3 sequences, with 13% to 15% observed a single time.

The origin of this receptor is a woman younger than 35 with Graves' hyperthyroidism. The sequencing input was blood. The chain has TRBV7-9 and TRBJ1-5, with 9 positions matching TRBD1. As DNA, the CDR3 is TGTGCCAGCAGCTTAGCCGGACAGGGGCAAAATCAGCCCCAGCATTTT. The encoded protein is CASSLAGQGQNQPQHF.